This TCR beta chain was sequenced in a study of post-analysis software for immune sequencing data. Study-level results: Normalized Chao1 diversity in multiple sclerosis patients fell significantly below that of controls. A few TRBV segments occurring more often in patients than controls included TRBV5-6, TRBV5-1 and TRBV20-1.

As for this clonotype: Antigen specificity is unknown.

Unique molecular identifiers featured in each of the TCR beta cDNA libraries. From the PCR reads, TCRdb called clonotypes with MiXCR, one entry per CDR3 protein. The sample has hundreds of thousands of distinct CDR3 sequences, about 50% seen once. The CDR3 has 12 residues. Germline CDR1 SNHLY, CDR2 FYNNEI. V was shortened by 7 bases and J by 1 base, with 6 bases between the two germline ends. Specimen: blood. The chain has TRBV2 and TRBJ2-3; no reliable D call. The source of this sequence is a girl aged 5-17 years with multiple sclerosis. CDR3 residues: CASNGRTDTQYF. The DNA for the CDR3 is TGTGCCAGCAACGGACGCACAGATACGCAGTATTTT.